This T cell receptor beta chain was sequenced during a study of response to subunit inactivated influenza vaccine. The study's findings and limits: The authors put forward the suggestion that each seasonal influenza vaccination may bring in only a limited number of new T cells.

TCRdb called the RT-PCR reads again in MiXCR, with one record for every CDR3 protein. The table has some 850,000 distinct CDR3 sequences, roughly 18% seen once. This clonotype showed up just a few times. Its antigen is undetermined. This specimen was PBMCs from blood, taken more than 4 days after vaccination. This receptor was taken from a man aged 50-60 years who received an inactivated influenza vaccine.

CDR3 coding DNA: TGTGCCAGCAGCTTAGCGTCTACCAATTATGAGCAGTTCTTC. It codes for CASSLASTNYEQFF. The chain uses TRBV7-2 and TRBJ2-1; no clear D. V shed 0 bases and J shed 8 bases, with 11 bases lying between them. In germline, CDR1 is SGHTA, CDR2 FQGNSA. The CDR3 has 14 residues.